This TCR beta chain emerged from a study of blood T cell repertoires in COVID-19 (TCRdb year 2020). With respect to the entire study: Samples covering the acute and convalescent phases of COVID-19 were provided by collaborators in the United States, Italy and Spain. The sample metadata nearly always contained a de-identified subject ID, COVID-19 status, age in years and sex. Deeply sampled blood TCRbeta repertoires from subjects exposed to, actively infected with, or recovered from COVID-19 were included in the dataset. A freely available public database, intended as a resource for researchers studying the immune response to SARS-CoV-2, is where the repertoires were released. The samples were drawn from two sources: the first 160 participants of the ongoing ImmuneRACE study, and 950 to 1,500 subjects contributed by 6 global collaborators. The prospective study material was composed of cDNA or gDNA derived from T cells, B-cell-depleted T cells, or PBMCs. Where available, HLA class I and class II types were taken from metadata supplied by the sample provider and were not determined by assay-based typing.

TCRbeta CDR3 regions were amplified from genomic DNA by means of the immunoSEQ Assay, a bias-controlled multiplex PCR. As for the original processing: The number of nucleated cells in each sample was estimated from the amplification of reference gene primers within the assay. To quantify the absolute abundance of each unique TCRbeta CDR3 rearrangement, sequence reads were collapsed and filtered. Productive Simpson clonality was computed per sample as the square root of Simpson's diversity index over productive rearrangements. What TCRdb holds here is the immuneACCESS table cut down to in-frame rearrangements. Part of the clones is not present; checked against another copy, under half of the missing clones reflect an unresolved V gene, and the others are unexplained. The DNA was the basis for D and trimming; V, J and clone size are from that table. The sample has about 52,000 clones on record, around 83% of them singletons. About 16% of the sample lies in the top ten.

Each collaborating institution followed its own protocols to collect whole blood in K2EDTA tubes. For TCRbeta analysis, collaborators shipped samples as frozen whole blood, isolated PBMCs, or DNA extracted from either of those sample types. Inclusive of the bounding cysteine and phenylalanine, the CDR3 is 12 residues long. Just CDR3 DNA is preserved here, 36 bases in frame from base 1. Relative to germline, V is 8 bases shorter and J is 7 bases shorter, with 11 bases between their ends. The germline V gene gives CDR1 as MDHEN and CDR2 as SYDVKM. This clone appeared a single time. Its antigen is unknown. It has no much larger one-base neighbor in the sample; base qualities were not kept. Beyond this particular receptor, the publication reports: The amount of clinical and demographic metadata varied by source and participant and was provided uncurated.

The sample comprised peripheral blood. This receptor chain uses TRBV28 and TRBJ1-4; the D region possibly corresponds to TRBD1 (5 bases align). This TCR was recovered from a human donor in a cohort sampled during active COVID-19. The base sequence is TGTGCCAGCGCAGGGTTCGGTGAAAAACTGTTTTTT. Its product reads: CASAGFGEKLFF. With the rest looked up from the reference TRBV28 and TRBJ1-4 genes rather than sequenced, the full variable domain is DVKVTQSSRYLVKRTGEKVFLECVQDMDHENMFWYRQDPGLGLRLIYFSYDVKMKEKGDIPEGYSVSREKKERFSLILESASTNQTSMYLCASAGFGEKLFFGSGTQLSVL.